The present T cell receptor (beta chain) was sequenced within a study of shared clonotypes between healthy human individuals. Cells designated naive CD8 were CD45RO-negative and were positively selected for CCR7, with terminally differentiated effector memory CD45RA+ cells excluded. Per germline, CDR1 MNHEY and CDR2 SMNVEV (reference sequence). V was shortened by 4 bases and J by 3 bases, with 6 bases between the two germline ends. This CDR3 contains 12 residues. Only in-frame clones appear in the TCRdb table, and some are missing; sequencing was by immunoSEQ multiplex PCR. Of roughly 600,000 clones detected, about 98% appear once; the ten largest clones hold roughly 0.29%.

The sequenced material came from naive CD8+ T cells sorted from blood. J is TRBJ1-2 and V is TRBV27, with D unresolved. The receptor comes from a man aged 25-45 years in good health. CDR3: CASSSGDYGYTF. CDR3 nucleotide sequence: TGTGCCAGCAGTTCGGGTGACTATGGCTACACCTTC.